Below, 25 T cell receptor beta chains from the same sample are listed, as sequenced in a study of CD8 T cells in Susac syndrome. An amount of RNA that ranged from 0.5 to 1 ug was reverse transcribed with random hexamers. MiXCR was run by TCRdb on the immunoSEQ multiplex PCR reads, yielding one entry per CDR3 protein. The table records around 220,000 distinct CDR3 sequences, approximately 90% of them present only once. Sequenced material: CD8+ T cells from PBMCs. The receptors derive from a human donor with multiple sclerosis.

The V and J genes are TRBV7-4 and TRBJ1-1; D is unclear. The V gene lost 7 bases and the J gene lost 1 base, with 16 bases spanning the gap. From germline, CDR1 is SGHVT and CDR2 SQSDAQ. The length of the CDR3 is 15 residues. CDR3 sequence reads: CASILRRTANTEAFF. The CDR3 nucleotides are TGTGCCAGCATTCTAAGGAGGACGGCGAACACTGAAGCTTTCTTT.

The CDR3 loop reads CSATTGDNYGYTF. CDR3 in DNA: TGCAGTGCAACGACAGGGGATAACTATGGCTACACCTTC. The chain is built from TRBV20-1 and TRBJ1-2; 8 nucleotides align to TRBD1. Unmatched junction bases numbered 4, after V lost 6 bases and J lost 1 base. CDR3 length equals 13 residues. The germline V gene encodes CDR1 DFQATT and CDR2 SNEGSKA (reference sequence).

The rearrangement uses TRBV7-9 and TRBJ2-1, with 7 bases matching TRBD2. CDR3 length equals 13 residues. After removal of 8 bases from V and 5 bases from J, the junction contained 6 bases not matched to a gene. CDR1 SEHNR and CDR2 FQNEAQ come from the germline V gene (reference sequence). The CDR3 DNA follows: TGTGCCAGCGAGCGGGACGACCACAATGAGCAGTTCTTC. As protein: CASERDDHNEQFF.

The chain has TRBV9 and TRBJ2-7, with TRBD1 as a possible D gene (5 bases). Germline values: CDR1 SGDLS, CDR2 YYNGEE. Trimming cost V 0 bases and J 3 bases, with 16 bases left between them. CDR3 length: 16 residues. The CDR3 DNA reads TGTGCCAGCAGCGTAGACTCTGGAAGGGGTAGCTACGAGCAGTACTTC. Amino acids: CASSVDSGRGSYEQYF.

This rearrangement joins TRBV6-1 to TRBJ2-7; D is possibly TRBD2 (6 bases). CDR1 MNHNS and CDR2 SASEGT come from the germline V gene. This CDR3 has 12 amino acids. V lost 8 bases to trimming and J lost 4 bases, with 12 bases between them. The CDR3 DNA sequence: TGTGCCAGCCTTCTTGGGGGGTACGAGCAGTACTTC. Amino acid sequence: CASLLGGYEQYF.

CDR3 in amino acids: CASSLLPGTYGYTF. The DNA for the CDR3 is TGTGCCAGCAGTTTATTGCCCGGCACCTATGGCTACACCTTC. This rearrangement joins TRBV27 to TRBJ1-2; no clear D gene. V lost 1 base to trimming and J lost 4 bases, with 10 bases between them. There are 14 residues in the CDR3. CDR1 and CDR2 from the germline V gene are MNHEY and SMNVEV (reference sequence).

The gene calls are TRBV7-9 and TRBJ2-6; 7 nucleotides match TRBD1. The germline V gene has CDR1 SEHNR and CDR2 FQNEAQ (reference sequence). This CDR3 spans 17 amino acids. Germline trimming cut 5 bases from V and 3 bases from J; bases unmatched to any gene: 10. The CDR3 spells CASSAGTVALGANVLTF. DNA of the CDR3: TGTGCCAGCAGCGCCGGGACAGTGGCTCTTGGGGCCAACGTCCTGACTTTC.

The rearrangement uses TRBV20-1 and TRBJ1-2, with 7 bases fitting TRBD1. The CDR3 length is 16 residues. With 5 bases clipped from V and 0 bases from J, the junction kept 12 bases outside the gene matches. From germline, CDR1 is DFQATT and CDR2 SNEGSKA (reference sequence). The CDR3 is CSAGAGQRLANYGYTF. CDR3 coding DNA: TGCAGTGCTGGAGCGGGACAGCGATTAGCTAACTATGGCTACACCTTC.

The rearrangement joins TRBV10-3 to TRBJ1-1; possible D gene TRBD1, 5 bases. This CDR3 has 16 residues. V gave up 2 bases and J gave up 6 bases, with 19 bases separating them. The germline CDR1 and CDR2 sequences are ENHRY and SYGVKD. CDR3 DNA sequence: TGTGCCATCAGTGAGGGGCAGGGCTGGGCTATCTCTGAAGCTTTCTTT. Translated, it gives CAISEGQGWAISEAFF.

The CDR3, as DNA: TGTGCCAGCAGTTCCCCGCGGGATAGCGGGGGGGCTAGCACAGATACGCAGTATTTT. Protein sequence: CASSSPRDSGGASTDTQYF. The chain employs TRBV12-3 or TRBV12-4 and TRBJ2-3, with 11 bases lining up with TRBD2. The CDR3 consists of 19 residues. The V segment lost 4 bases and the J segment 0 bases; nucleotides outside the gene matches: 12.

The V and J genes are TRBV4-1 and TRBJ2-1; 10 bases are a match to TRBD2. Trimming at V came to 3 bases and at J to 4 bases, leaving 9 bases not matched to a gene. The CDR3 totals 17 residues. In germline, CDR1 is MGHRA, CDR2 YSYEKL. In nucleotides, the CDR3 is TGCGCCAGCAGCCAGGGACTAGCGCGAAAGACTTACAATGAGCAGTTCTTC. It translates to CASSQGLARKTYNEQFF.

The gene calls are TRBV27 and TRBJ1-5; TRBD1 agrees at 8 bases. The CDR3 extends over 14 amino acids. Trimming took 3 bases from V and 7 from J; bases not matched to a gene: 5. Germline V lookup: CDR1 MNHEY, CDR2 SMNVEV (reference sequence). CDR3 in DNA: TGTGCCAGCAGTTTCCAGGGGGCACGGCAGCCCCAGCATTTT. Its protein is CASSFQGARQPQHF.

The chain is built from TRBV19 and TRBJ1-1; 10 bases match TRBD1. The CDR3 length is 14 residues. The germline gives CDR1 LNHDA, CDR2 SQIVND (reference sequence). Unmatched junction bases numbered 0, after V lost 1 base and J lost 4 bases. The chain's CDR3 is CASSIGTGGTEAFF. The CDR3 nucleotides read TGTGCCAGTAGTATAGGGACAGGGGGCACTGAAGCTTTCTTT.

The rearrangement uses TRBV29-1 and TRBJ2-3; TRBD2 matches at 7 bases. The CDR3 runs 11 residues. Germline V gene lookup returns CDR1 SQVTM and CDR2 ANQGSEA. V lost 6 bases and J lost 6; bases outside the gene matches: 3. The CDR3, as DNA: TGCAGCGTGGGGGGGTCGGATACGCAGTATTTT. Translating gives CSVGGSDTQYF.

This clonotype showed up just a few times. V usage is TRBV19 and J usage is TRBJ2-2, with 10 nucleotides matching TRBD2. The CDR3 extends over 15 amino acids. Germline lookup yields CDR1 LNHDA and CDR2 SQIVND (reference sequence). The V and J ends lost 5 bases and 1 base, in that order; junction bases with no gene match: 1. In nucleotides, the CDR3 is TGTGCCAGTAGTCTAGCGGGAGTGAACACCGGGGAGCTGTTTTTT. Translated, it gives CASSLAGVNTGELFF.

V and J are TRBV29-1 and TRBJ2-3; no firm D call. V lost 5 bases and J lost 2, with 8 bases in between. CDR1 SQVTM and CDR2 ANQGSEA come from the germline V gene. The CDR3 covers 12 residues. The CDR3 DNA reads as TGCAGCGTTCTCGGATTCACAGATACGCAGTATTTT. Protein: CSVLGFTDTQYF.

The chain combines TRBV29-1 with TRBJ1-5; possibly TRBD1 for D (5 bases). This CDR3 has 16 amino acids. V was trimmed by 7 bases and J by 2 bases, leaving 21 bases between them. Per the germline V gene, CDR1 is SQVTM and CDR2 is ANQGSEA. CDR3 sequence reads: CSATGGEIDGNQPQHF. The CDR3 DNA is TGCAGCGCCACTGGGGGAGAAATAGATGGCAATCAGCCCCAGCATTTT. Full variable domain (missing parts from reference TRBV29-1 and TRBJ1-5): SAVISQKPSRDICQRGTSLTIQCQVDSQVTMMFWYRQQPGQSLTLIATANQGSEATYESGFVIDKFPISRPNLTFSTLTVSNMSPEDSSIYLCSATGGEIDGNQPQHFGDGTRLSIL.

V is TRBV10-3 and J is TRBJ1-1, with D unresolved. V was clipped by 3 bases and J by 4 bases, with 9 bases between them. The V gene's germline CDR1 is ENHRY and CDR2 SYGVKD. CDR3 length: 13 residues. This chain's CDR3 is CAISDSGVTEAFF. The CDR3 DNA follows: TGTGCCATCAGTGACTCCGGCGTCACTGAAGCTTTCTTT.

V and J are TRBV11-1 and TRBJ2-1, with 11 bases matching TRBD2. V was clipped by 7 bases and J by 6 bases; unmatched bases: 8. There are 15 residues in the CDR3. Germline-derived CDR1 and CDR2 are SGHAT and FQDESV (reference sequence). The CDR3 bases are TGTGCCAGCACCGAGGGACTAGCGGTGACCAATGAGCAGTTCTTC. This sequence encodes CASTEGLAVTNEQFF.

The gene calls are TRBV7-8 and TRBJ2-1; D remains unclear. The V end lost 5 bases, the J end lost 8 bases, and 16 bases lay between the germline ends. CDR3 length: 14 amino acids. Germline CDR1 is SGHVS and CDR2 is FQNEAQ. CDR3 loop: CASSRVLLVDEQFF. The CDR3 bases are TGTGCCAGCAGCCGAGTATTGTTGGTGGATGAGCAGTTCTTC.

The rearrangement links TRBV6-1 to TRBJ2-6, with D possibly TRBD2 on 6 matching bases. Per the germline V gene, CDR1 is MNHNS and CDR2 is SASEGT. The ends were cut back, 3 bases at V and 0 bases at J, with 6 bases in the middle. The CDR3 extends over 15 amino acids. CDR3 bases: TGTGCCAGCAGTGAGCGGGGCTCTGGGGCCAACGTCCTGACTTTC. This gives the protein CASSERGSGANVLTF.

The rearrangement joins TRBV4-3 to TRBJ2-7; either TRBD1 or TRBD2 may fit D (5 bases each). The CDR3 totals 15 residues. Trimming shortened V by 1 base and J by 0 bases, and 10 bases separated the two germline ends. Germline lookup yields CDR1 LGHNA and CDR2 YSLEER. The CDR3 protein is CASSQVRDGSYEQYF. DNA of the CDR3: TGCGCCAGCAGCCAAGTTAGGGACGGCTCCTACGAGCAGTACTTC.

The chain has TRBV7-3 and TRBJ2-7, with D unclear. Trimming stripped 3 bases from V and 0 bases from J, with 24 bases between. The CDR3 totals 19 residues. The germline V gene encodes CDR1 SGHTA and CDR2 FQGTGA. CDR3 nucleotides: TGTGCCAGCAGCTTCCCAATCTACCTTGGGTCCTCTAGCTCCTACGAGCAGTACTTC. Translating it yields CASSFPIYLGSSSSYEQYF.

This clonotype was found a few times. The J gene is TRBJ2-7, the V gene TRBV7-9; D possibly uses TRBD1 or TRBD2 (5 bases each). Trimming took off 7 bases at V and 5 bases at J, with 15 bases between the two ends. This CDR3 region has 13 residues. Per germline, CDR1 SEHNR and CDR2 FQNEAQ (reference sequence). CDR3: CASTPVWGHEQYF. In DNA, the CDR3 is TGTGCCAGCACCCCAGTCTGGGGACACGAGCAGTACTTC.

V usage is TRBV5-6 and J usage is TRBJ2-7; D might be TRBD1 or TRBD2, each matching 5 bases. Trimming took off 7 bases at V and 0 bases at J, with 11 bases between the two ends. Germline values: CDR1 SGHDT, CDR2 YYEEEE. This CDR3 region has 13 residues. The CDR3 DNA reads TGTGCCAGCCGGGACGAGAGCTCCTACGAGCAGTACTTC. This translates into CASRDESSYEQYF.